This is a list of T cell receptor beta chains from one sample in a study of blood T cell repertoires in COVID-19. Using immunoSEQ multiplex PCR, the repertoire was profiled, and TCRdb retains in-frame clones only, with some absent. The top ten hold roughly 4% of the sample, which has 130,000 or so clones, 80% to 90% seen once. The sample was peripheral blood. These TCRs come from a man aged 55-75 years with COVID-19, enrolled during active disease. Both conserved end residues are part of each CDR3. The D gene is left open where the match is weak. Clone size is not always given. Where it is, it says once, few, many or a class for expanded clones.

abundance: .; d_gene: .; j_gene: TRBJ2-5; v_gene: TRBV6-5; CDR3aa: CASSPGETQYF; CDR3nt: TGTGCCAGCAGTCCCGGAGAGACCCAGTACTTC
abundance: .; d_gene: .; j_gene: TRBJ2-1; v_gene: TRBV18; CDR3aa: CASSPPLRGPYNEQFF; CDR3nt: TGTGCCAGCTCACCACCGTTGCGGGGCCCCTACAATGAGCAGTTCTTC
abundance: .; d_gene: .; j_gene: TRBJ2-7; v_gene: TRBV18; CDR3aa: CASSVDSYEQYF; CDR3nt: TGTGCCAGCTCAGTGGACAGCTACGAGCAGTACTTC
abundance: .; d_gene: .; j_gene: TRBJ1-1; v_gene: TRBV5-1; CDR3aa: CASSLAGDLIMNTEAFF; CDR3nt: TGCGCCAGCAGCTTGGCGGGGGACCTCATTATGAACACTGAAGCTTTCTTT
abundance: .; d_gene: .; j_gene: TRBJ1-5; v_gene: TRBV7-8; CDR3aa: CASSLVRAGQPQHF; CDR3nt: TGTGCCAGCAGCTTAGTGAGGGCGGGTCAGCCCCAGCATTTT
abundance: .; d_gene: .; j_gene: TRBJ1-5; v_gene: TRBV6-1; CDR3aa: CASSEGLNNQPQHF; CDR3nt: TGTGCCAGCAGTGAGGGGCTGAACAATCAGCCCCAGCATTTT
abundance: .; d_gene: .; j_gene: TRBJ1-2; v_gene: TRBV3-1/TRBV3-2; CDR3aa: CASSPGRIYGYTF; CDR3nt: TGTGCCAGCAGCCCCGGGAGGATCTATGGCTACACCTTC
abundance: .; d_gene: .; j_gene: TRBJ2-7; v_gene: TRBV10-1; CDR3aa: CASTIQGHFSYGQYF; CDR3nt: TGCGCCAGCACCATCCAGGGACACTTCAGCTACGGGCAGTACTTC
abundance: .; d_gene: .; j_gene: TRBJ2-3; v_gene: TRBV7-9; CDR3aa: CASSDRLDGDTQYF; CDR3nt: TGTGCCAGCAGCGACCGACTTGATGGAGATACGCAGTATTTT
abundance: .; d_gene: TRBD2; j_gene: TRBJ2-5; v_gene: TRBV6-5; CDR3aa: CASRSSGGGYETQYF; CDR3nt: TGTGCCAGCAGGTCTAGCGGGGGGGGGTATGAGACCCAGTACTTC
abundance: .; d_gene: .; j_gene: TRBJ1-2; v_gene: TRBV30; CDR3aa: CAWSFLEADGYTF; CDR3nt: TGTGCCTGGAGTTTTCTAGAGGCCGACGGCTACACCTTC
abundance: .; d_gene: .; j_gene: TRBJ1-1; v_gene: TRBV3-1/TRBV3-2; CDR3aa: CASSQGRGLAEAFF; CDR3nt: TGTGCCAGCAGCCAAGGACGGGGTCTTGCTGAAGCTTTCTTT
abundance: .; d_gene: .; j_gene: TRBJ1-1; v_gene: TRBV18; CDR3aa: CASSPRGSANTEAFF; CDR3nt: TGTGCCAGCTCACCACGGGGCAGCGCGAACACTGAAGCTTTCTTT
abundance: .; d_gene: TRBD1; j_gene: TRBJ2-7; v_gene: TRBV18; CDR3aa: CASSPRTGRDEQYF; CDR3nt: TGTGCCAGCTCACCCCGGACAGGGCGTGACGAGCAGTACTTC
abundance: .; d_gene: TRBD1; j_gene: TRBJ1-1; v_gene: TRBV9; CDR3aa: CASSVRGQGPFF; CDR3nt: TGTGCCAGCAGCGTAAGGGGACAGGGCCCTTTCTTT
abundance: .; d_gene: .; j_gene: TRBJ1-1; v_gene: TRBV4-1; CDR3aa: CASSQVGNTEAFF; CDR3nt: TGCGCCAGCAGCCAAGTCGGGAACACTGAAGCTTTCTTT
abundance: .; d_gene: .; j_gene: TRBJ2-1; v_gene: TRBV30; CDR3aa: CAWSVLREEQFF; CDR3nt: TGTGCCTGGAGTGTACTGAGAGAGGAGCAGTTCTTC
abundance: .; d_gene: .; j_gene: TRBJ1-5; v_gene: TRBV6-2/TRBV6-3; CDR3aa: CASSSPTGPRYSNQPQHF; CDR3nt: TGTGCCAGCAGTTCCCCGACAGGACCCCGTTATAGCAATCAGCCCCAGCATTTT
abundance: .; d_gene: .; j_gene: TRBJ2-2; v_gene: TRBV4-3; CDR3aa: CASSQGLVSGELFF; CDR3nt: TGCGCCAGCAGCCAAGGACTAGTGTCCGGGGAGCTGTTTTTT
abundance: .; d_gene: TRBD1; j_gene: TRBJ1-1; v_gene: TRBV5-1; CDR3aa: CASSLGDRVNTEAFF; CDR3nt: TGCGCCAGCAGCTTGGGGGACAGGGTGAACACTGAAGCTTTCTTT
abundance: .; d_gene: TRBD1; j_gene: TRBJ1-6; v_gene: TRBV30; CDR3aa: CAWTDRQGLSSYNSPLHF; CDR3nt: TGTGCCTGGACTGACAGACAGGGACTTAGCTCCTATAATTCACCCCTCCACTTT
abundance: once; d_gene: TRBD1; j_gene: TRBJ1-4; v_gene: TRBV28; CDR3aa: CASSFGGGEEKLFF; CDR3nt: TGTGCCAGCAGTTTCGGAGGGGGCGAAGAAAAACTGTTTTTT
abundance: .; d_gene: .; j_gene: TRBJ1-5; v_gene: TRBV2; CDR3aa: CASTQGGGQPQHF; CDR3nt: TGTGCCAGCACACAGGGAGGGGGTCAGCCCCAGCATTTT
abundance: .; d_gene: .; j_gene: TRBJ2-3; v_gene: TRBV5-6; CDR3aa: CASSLGSMSTDTQYF; CDR3nt: TGTGCCAGCAGCTTAGGGAGTATGAGCACAGATACGCAGTATTTT
abundance: .; d_gene: TRBD1; j_gene: TRBJ1-1; v_gene: TRBV3-1/TRBV3-2; CDR3aa: CASSHADRFPTEAFF; CDR3nt: TGTGCCAGCAGCCATGCGGACAGGTTTCCCACTGAAGCTTTCTTT
abundance: .; d_gene: .; j_gene: TRBJ1-1; v_gene: TRBV7-3; CDR3aa: CASSLAQGQNTEAFF; CDR3nt: TGTGCCAGCAGCTTAGCCCAGGGACAGAACACTGAAGCTTTCTTT
abundance: .; d_gene: .; j_gene: TRBJ1-2; v_gene: TRBV4-1; CDR3aa: CASSQDWASYTF; CDR3nt: TGCGCCAGCAGCCAAGATTGGGCAAGCTACACCTTC
abundance: .; d_gene: TRBD2; j_gene: TRBJ2-2; v_gene: TRBV6-5; CDR3aa: CASSRRGGNTGELFF; CDR3nt: TGTGCCAGCAGTAGGCGGGGGGGGAACACCGGGGAGCTGTTTTTT
abundance: .; d_gene: .; j_gene: TRBJ2-3; v_gene: TRBV28; CDR3aa: CASSRTLNTDTQYF; CDR3nt: TGTGCCAGCAGTCGGACATTGAACACAGATACGCAGTATTTT
abundance: .; d_gene: TRBD1; j_gene: TRBJ1-2; v_gene: TRBV29-1; CDR3aa: CSAGDSRGYTF; CDR3nt: TGCAGCGCTGGGGACAGTCGTGGCTACACCTTC
abundance: .; d_gene: .; j_gene: TRBJ1-3; v_gene: TRBV14; CDR3aa: CASSHGRGNTIYF; CDR3nt: TGTGCCAGCAGCCATGGCAGGGGAAACACCATATATTTT
abundance: .; d_gene: .; j_gene: TRBJ2-2; v_gene: TRBV24-1; CDR3aa: CATASGSGELFF; CDR3nt: TGTGCCACCGCGTCGGGGTCCGGGGAGCTGTTTTTT
abundance: .; d_gene: .; j_gene: TRBJ1-1; v_gene: TRBV7-2; CDR3aa: CASSPRERNTEAFF; CDR3nt: TGTGCCAGCAGCCCACGTGAGAGGAACACTGAAGCTTTCTTT
abundance: .; d_gene: TRBD1; j_gene: TRBJ1-4; v_gene: TRBV5-1; CDR3aa: CASSHRGVGEKLFF; CDR3nt: TGCGCCAGCAGCCACAGGGGGGTCGGTGAAAAACTGTTTTTT
abundance: .; d_gene: TRBD1; j_gene: TRBJ1-1; v_gene: TRBV6-5; CDR3aa: CASSYSRTGNTEAFF; CDR3nt: TGTGCCAGCAGTTACTCCCGGACAGGTAACACTGAAGCTTTCTTT
abundance: .; d_gene: .; j_gene: TRBJ1-6; v_gene: TRBV20-1; CDR3aa: CSARVGRPLHF; CDR3nt: TGCAGTGCTAGGGTGGGCCGACCCCTCCACTTT
abundance: .; d_gene: TRBD1; j_gene: TRBJ2-7; v_gene: TRBV2; CDR3aa: CASSRDRGSSYEQYF; CDR3nt: TGTGCCAGCAGTAGGGACAGGGGGAGCTCCTACGAGCAGTACTTC
abundance: .; d_gene: TRBD2; j_gene: TRBJ2-7; v_gene: TRBV5-4; CDR3aa: CASSYSGGGEQYF; CDR3nt: TGTGCCAGCAGCTATTCGGGGGGAGGAGAGCAGTACTTC
abundance: .; d_gene: TRBD2; j_gene: TRBJ2-3; v_gene: TRBV28; CDR3aa: CASSLSGLAGDPTDTQYF; CDR3nt: TGTGCCAGCAGTTTATCCGGACTAGCGGGGGACCCCACAGATACGCAGTATTTT
abundance: .; d_gene: .; j_gene: TRBJ1-2; v_gene: TRBV7-9; CDR3aa: CASSLALGGDYGYTF; CDR3nt: TGTGCCAGCAGCTTAGCGCTTGGAGGAGACTATGGCTACACCTTC
abundance: once; d_gene: TRBD1; j_gene: TRBJ1-5; v_gene: TRBV12-3/TRBV12-4; CDR3aa: CASSQNRGQPQHF; CDR3nt: TGTGCCAGCAGTCAAAACAGGGGTCAGCCCCAGCATTTT
abundance: many; d_gene: TRBD1; j_gene: TRBJ1-2; v_gene: TRBV7-2; CDR3aa: CASSLRGQGDGYTF; CDR3nt: TGTGCCAGCAGCCTTAGGGGACAGGGAGATGGCTACACCTTC
abundance: .; d_gene: .; j_gene: TRBJ2-2; v_gene: TRBV6-6; CDR3aa: CASSIMDTNSGELFF; CDR3nt: TGTGCCAGCAGTATTATGGACACAAATTCCGGGGAGCTGTTTTTT
abundance: .; d_gene: TRBD1; j_gene: TRBJ1-4; v_gene: TRBV30; CDR3aa: CAWRKPGQVNEKLFF; CDR3nt: TGTGCCTGGCGTAAACCGGGACAGGTGAATGAAAAACTGTTTTTT
abundance: .; d_gene: .; j_gene: TRBJ1-1; v_gene: TRBV7-9; CDR3aa: CASSSLGVMNTEAFF; CDR3nt: TGTGCCAGCAGCTCCCTCGGGGTGATGAACACTGAAGCTTTCTTT
abundance: .; d_gene: .; j_gene: TRBJ1-1; v_gene: TRBV30; CDR3aa: CAWNPRADTEAFF; CDR3nt: TGTGCCTGGAATCCCAGGGCGGACACTGAAGCTTTCTTT
abundance: .; d_gene: TRBD1; j_gene: TRBJ1-1; v_gene: TRBV30; CDR3aa: CAWSRQGATEAFF; CDR3nt: TGTGCCTGGAGTCGACAGGGGGCCACTGAAGCTTTCTTT
abundance: .; d_gene: .; j_gene: TRBJ1-1; v_gene: TRBV4-3; CDR3aa: CASSQQLHRPVAFF; CDR3nt: TGCGCCAGCAGCCAACAGCTTCACAGACCCGTAGCTTTCTTT